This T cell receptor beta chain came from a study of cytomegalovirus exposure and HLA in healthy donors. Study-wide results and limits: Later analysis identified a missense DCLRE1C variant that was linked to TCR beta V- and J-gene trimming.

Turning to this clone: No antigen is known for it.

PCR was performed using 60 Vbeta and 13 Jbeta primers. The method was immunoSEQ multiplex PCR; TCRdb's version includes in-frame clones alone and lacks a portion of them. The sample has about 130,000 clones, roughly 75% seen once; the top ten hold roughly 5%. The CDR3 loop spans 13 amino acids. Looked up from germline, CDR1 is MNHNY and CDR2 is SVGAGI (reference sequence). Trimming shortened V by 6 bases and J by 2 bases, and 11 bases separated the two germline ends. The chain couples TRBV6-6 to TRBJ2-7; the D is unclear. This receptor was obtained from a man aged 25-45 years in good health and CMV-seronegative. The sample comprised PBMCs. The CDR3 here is CASSPAVTYEQYF. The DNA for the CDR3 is TGTGCCAGCAGCCCCGCGGTCACCTACGAGCAGTACTTC.